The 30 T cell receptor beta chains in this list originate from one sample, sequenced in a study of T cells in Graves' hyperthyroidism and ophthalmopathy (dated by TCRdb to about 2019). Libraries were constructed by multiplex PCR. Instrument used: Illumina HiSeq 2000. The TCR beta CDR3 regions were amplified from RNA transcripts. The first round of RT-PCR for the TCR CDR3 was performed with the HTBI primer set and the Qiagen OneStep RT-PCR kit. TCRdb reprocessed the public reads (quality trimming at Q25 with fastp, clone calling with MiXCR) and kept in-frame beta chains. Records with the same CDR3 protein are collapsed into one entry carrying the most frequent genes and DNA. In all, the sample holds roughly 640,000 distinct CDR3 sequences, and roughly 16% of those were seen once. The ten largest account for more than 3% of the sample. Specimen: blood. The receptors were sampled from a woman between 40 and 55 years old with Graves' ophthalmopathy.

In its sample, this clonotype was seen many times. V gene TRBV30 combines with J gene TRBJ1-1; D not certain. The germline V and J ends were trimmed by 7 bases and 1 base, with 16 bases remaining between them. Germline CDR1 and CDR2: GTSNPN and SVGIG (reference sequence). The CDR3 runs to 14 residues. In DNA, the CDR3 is TGTGCCTTTGGTACGCGGCGACCGAACACTGAAGCTTTCTTT. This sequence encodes CAFGTRRPNTEAFF.

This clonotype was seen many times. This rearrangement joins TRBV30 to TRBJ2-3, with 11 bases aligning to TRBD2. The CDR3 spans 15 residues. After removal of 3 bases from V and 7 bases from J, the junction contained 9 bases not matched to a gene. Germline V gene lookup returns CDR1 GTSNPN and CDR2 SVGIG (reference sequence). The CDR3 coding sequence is TGTGCCTGGAGACCCGGGGGGACTAGCGGTCATACGCAGTATTTT. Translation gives CAWRPGGTSGHTQYF.

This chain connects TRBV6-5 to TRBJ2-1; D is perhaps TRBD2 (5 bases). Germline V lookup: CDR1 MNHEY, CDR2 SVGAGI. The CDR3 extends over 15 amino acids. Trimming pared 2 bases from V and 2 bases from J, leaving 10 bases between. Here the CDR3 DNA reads TGTGCCAGCAGTTACGAGGGAGCGGCCTACAATGAGCAGTTCTTC. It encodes CASSYEGAAYNEQFF.

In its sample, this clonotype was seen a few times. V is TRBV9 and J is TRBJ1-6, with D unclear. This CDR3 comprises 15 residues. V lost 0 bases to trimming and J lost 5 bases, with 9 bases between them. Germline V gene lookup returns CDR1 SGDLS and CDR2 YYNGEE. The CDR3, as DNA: TGTGCCAGCAGCGTAGGGACGGCCGATAATTCACCCCTCCACTTT. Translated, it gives CASSVGTADNSPLHF.

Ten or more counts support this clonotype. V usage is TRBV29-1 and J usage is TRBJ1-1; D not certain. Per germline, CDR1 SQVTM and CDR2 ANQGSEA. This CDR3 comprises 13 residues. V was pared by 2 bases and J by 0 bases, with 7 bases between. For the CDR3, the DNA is TGCAGCGTTGAAAACTTCATGAACACTGAAGCTTTCTTT. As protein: CSVENFMNTEAFF.

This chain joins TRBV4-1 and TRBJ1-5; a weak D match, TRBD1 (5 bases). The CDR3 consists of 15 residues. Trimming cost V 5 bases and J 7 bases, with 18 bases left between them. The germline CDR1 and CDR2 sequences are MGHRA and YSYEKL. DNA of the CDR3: TGCGCCAGCAGCGACACTTGGGGGGAGGAACAGCCCCAGCATTTT. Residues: CASSDTWGEEQPQHF.

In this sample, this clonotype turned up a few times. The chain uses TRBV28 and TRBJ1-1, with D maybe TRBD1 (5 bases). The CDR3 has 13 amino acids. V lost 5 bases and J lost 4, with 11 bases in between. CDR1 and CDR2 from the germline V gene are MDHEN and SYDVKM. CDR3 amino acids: CASSLWRGTEAFF. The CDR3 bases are TGTGCCAGCAGTCTGTGGAGGGGCACTGAAGCTTTCTTT.

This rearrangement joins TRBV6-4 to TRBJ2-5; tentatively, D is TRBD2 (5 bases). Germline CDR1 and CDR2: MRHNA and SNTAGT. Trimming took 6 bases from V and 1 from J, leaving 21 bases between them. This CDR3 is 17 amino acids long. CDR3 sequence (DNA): TGTGCCAGCAGGACCTTTTTCGGGGTCTCCCCCCAAGAGACCCAGTACTTC. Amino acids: CASRTFFGVSPQETQYF.

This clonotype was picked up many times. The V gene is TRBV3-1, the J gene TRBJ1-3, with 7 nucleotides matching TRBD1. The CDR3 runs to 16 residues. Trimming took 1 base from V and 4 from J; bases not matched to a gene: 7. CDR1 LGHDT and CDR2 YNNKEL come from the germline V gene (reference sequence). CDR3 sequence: CASSQGPGQDGNTIYF. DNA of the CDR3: TGTGCCAGCAGCCAAGGCCCTGGACAGGACGGAAACACCATATATTTT. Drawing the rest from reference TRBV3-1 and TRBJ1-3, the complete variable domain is DTAVSQTPKYLVTQMGNDKSIKCEQNLGHDTMYWYKQDSKKFLKIMFSYNNKELIINETVPNRFSPKSPDKAHLNLHINSLELGDSAVYFCASSQGPGQDGNTIYFGEGSWLTVV.

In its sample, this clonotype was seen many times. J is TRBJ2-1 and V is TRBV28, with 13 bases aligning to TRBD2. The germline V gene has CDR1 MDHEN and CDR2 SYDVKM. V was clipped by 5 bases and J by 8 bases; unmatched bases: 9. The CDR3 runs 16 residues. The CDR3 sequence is CASSAEGGLAGDEQFF. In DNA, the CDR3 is TGTGCCAGCAGTGCGGAGGGCGGACTAGCGGGAGATGAGCAGTTCTTC.

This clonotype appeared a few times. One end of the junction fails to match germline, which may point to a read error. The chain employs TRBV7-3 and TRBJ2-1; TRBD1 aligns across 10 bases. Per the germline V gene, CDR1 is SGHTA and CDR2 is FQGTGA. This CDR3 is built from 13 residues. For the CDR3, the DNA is TGTGCCGGCAGCCGGACAGGGGGCAATGAGCAGTTCTTC. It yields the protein CAGSRTGGNEQFF.

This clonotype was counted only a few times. The DNA of the CDR3 is TGTGCCAGCAGCCTCACCACAGGTCTGAACACTGAAGCTTTCTTT. Its translation: CASSLTTGLNTEAFF. The chain employs TRBV7-9 and TRBJ1-1; maybe TRBD1 (5 bases). The ends were cut back, 5 bases at V and 0 bases at J, with 13 bases in the middle. The germline V gene has CDR1 SEHNR and CDR2 FQNEAQ (reference sequence). The CDR3 totals 15 residues.

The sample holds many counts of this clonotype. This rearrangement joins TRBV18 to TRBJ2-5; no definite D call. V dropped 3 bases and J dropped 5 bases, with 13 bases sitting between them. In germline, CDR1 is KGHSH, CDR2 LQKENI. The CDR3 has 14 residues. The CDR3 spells CASSPTVGLETQYF. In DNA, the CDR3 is TGTGCCAGCTCACCCACGGTCGGGTTGGAGACCCAGTACTTC. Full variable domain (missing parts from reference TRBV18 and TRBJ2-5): NAGVMQNPRHLVRRRGQEARLRCSPMKGHSHVYWYRQLPEEGLKFMVYLQKENIIDESGMPKERFSAEFPKEGPSILRIQQVVRGDSAAYFCASSPTVGLETQYFGPGTRLLVL.

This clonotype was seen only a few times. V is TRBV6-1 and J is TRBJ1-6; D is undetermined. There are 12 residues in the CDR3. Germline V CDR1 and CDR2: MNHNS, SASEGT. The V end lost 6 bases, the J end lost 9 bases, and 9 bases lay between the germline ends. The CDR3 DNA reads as TGTGCCAGCAGAAGTACCGGTTCACCCCTCCACTTT. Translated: CASRSTGSPLHF.

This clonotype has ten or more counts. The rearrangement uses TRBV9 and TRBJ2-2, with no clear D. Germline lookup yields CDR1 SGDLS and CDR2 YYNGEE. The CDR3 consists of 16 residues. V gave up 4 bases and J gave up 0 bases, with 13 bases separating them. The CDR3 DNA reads TGTGCCAGCAGCCCATCGGGCAGCCCGAACACCGGGGAGCTGTTTTTT. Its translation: CASSPSGSPNTGELFF.

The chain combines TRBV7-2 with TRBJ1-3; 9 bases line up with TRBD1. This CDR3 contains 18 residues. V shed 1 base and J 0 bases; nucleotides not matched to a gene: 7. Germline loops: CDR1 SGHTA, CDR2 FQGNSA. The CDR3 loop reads CASSLVSGTGPSGNTIYF. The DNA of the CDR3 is TGTGCCAGCAGCTTAGTCTCCGGGACAGGGCCCTCTGGAAACACCATATATTTT.

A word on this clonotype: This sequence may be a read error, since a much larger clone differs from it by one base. The CDR3 reads CASSLLFVDDTGELFF. CDR3 nucleotides: TGTGCCAGCAGCTTGTTATTCGTCGACGACACCGGGGAGCTGTTTTTT. The chain uses TRBV11-2 and TRBJ2-2; D remains unclear. Per germline, CDR1 SGHAT and CDR2 FQNNGV. V shed 3 bases and J shed 3 bases, with 14 bases lying between them. CDR3 length equals 16 residues.

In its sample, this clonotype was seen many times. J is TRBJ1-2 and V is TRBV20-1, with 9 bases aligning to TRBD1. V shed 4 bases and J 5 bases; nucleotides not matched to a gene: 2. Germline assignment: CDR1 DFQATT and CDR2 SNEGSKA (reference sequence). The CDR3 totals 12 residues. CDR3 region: CSATGTGYGYTF. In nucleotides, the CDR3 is TGCAGTGCTACCGGGACAGGGTATGGCTACACCTTC.

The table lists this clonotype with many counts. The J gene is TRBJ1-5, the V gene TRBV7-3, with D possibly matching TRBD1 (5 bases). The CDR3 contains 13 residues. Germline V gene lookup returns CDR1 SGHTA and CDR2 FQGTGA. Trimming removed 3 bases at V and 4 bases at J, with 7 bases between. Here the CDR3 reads CASSFGANQPQHF. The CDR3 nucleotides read TGTGCCAGCAGCTTTGGGGCTAATCAGCCCCAGCATTTT.

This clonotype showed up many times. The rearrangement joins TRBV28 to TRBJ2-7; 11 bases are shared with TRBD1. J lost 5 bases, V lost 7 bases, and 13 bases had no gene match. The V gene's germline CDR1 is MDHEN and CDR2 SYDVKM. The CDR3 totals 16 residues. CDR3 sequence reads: CASITAGTGGFNEQYF. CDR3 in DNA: TGTGCCAGCATTACTGCCGGGACAGGGGGTTTCAACGAGCAGTACTTC.

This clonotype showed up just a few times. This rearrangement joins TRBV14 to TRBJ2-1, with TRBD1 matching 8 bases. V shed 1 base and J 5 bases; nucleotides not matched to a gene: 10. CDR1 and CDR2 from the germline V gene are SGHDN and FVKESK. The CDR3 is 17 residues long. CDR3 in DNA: TGTGCCAGCAGCCAAGGAAACACAGGGGGTAACGACAATGAGCAGTTCTTC. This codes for CASSQGNTGGNDNEQFF.

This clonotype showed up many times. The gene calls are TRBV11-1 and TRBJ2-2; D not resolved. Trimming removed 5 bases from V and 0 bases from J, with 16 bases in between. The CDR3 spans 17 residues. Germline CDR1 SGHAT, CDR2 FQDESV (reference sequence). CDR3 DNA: TGTGCCAGCAGCGCCGTTCGAGGACCACCGAACACCGGGGAGCTGTTTTTT. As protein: CASSAVRGPPNTGELFF.

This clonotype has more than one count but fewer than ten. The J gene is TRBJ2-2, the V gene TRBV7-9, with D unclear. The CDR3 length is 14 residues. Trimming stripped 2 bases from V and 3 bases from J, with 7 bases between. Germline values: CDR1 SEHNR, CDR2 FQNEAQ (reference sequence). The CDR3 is CASSLSLYTGELFF. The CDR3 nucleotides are TGTGCCAGCAGCTTAAGTCTATACACCGGGGAGCTGTTTTTT.

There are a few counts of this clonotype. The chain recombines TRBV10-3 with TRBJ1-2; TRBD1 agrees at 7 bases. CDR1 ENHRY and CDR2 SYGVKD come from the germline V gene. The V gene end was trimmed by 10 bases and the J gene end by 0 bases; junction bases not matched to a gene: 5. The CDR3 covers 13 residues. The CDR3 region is CATQGQTNYGYTF. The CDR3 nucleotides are TGTGCCACCCAGGGACAGACTAACTATGGCTACACCTTC.

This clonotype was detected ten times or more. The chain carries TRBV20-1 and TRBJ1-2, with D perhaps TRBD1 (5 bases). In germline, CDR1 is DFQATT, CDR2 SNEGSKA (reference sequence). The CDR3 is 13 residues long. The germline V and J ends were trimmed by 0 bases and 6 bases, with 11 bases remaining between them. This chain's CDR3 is CSARDGGVHGYTF. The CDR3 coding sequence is TGCAGTGCTAGAGATGGAGGGGTACATGGCTACACCTTC.

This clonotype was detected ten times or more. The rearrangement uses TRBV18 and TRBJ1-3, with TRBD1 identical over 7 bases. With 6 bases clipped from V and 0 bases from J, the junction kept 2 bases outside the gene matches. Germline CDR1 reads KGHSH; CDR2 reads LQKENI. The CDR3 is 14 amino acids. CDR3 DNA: TGTGCCAGCTCGAGGGACAGCTCTGGAAACACCATATATTTT. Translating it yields CASSRDSSGNTIYF. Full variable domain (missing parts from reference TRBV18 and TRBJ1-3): NAGVMQNPRHLVRRRGQEARLRCSPMKGHSHVYWYRQLPEEGLKFMVYLQKENIIDESGMPKERFSAEFPKEGPSILRIQQVVRGDSAAYFCASSRDSSGNTIYFGEGSWLTVV.

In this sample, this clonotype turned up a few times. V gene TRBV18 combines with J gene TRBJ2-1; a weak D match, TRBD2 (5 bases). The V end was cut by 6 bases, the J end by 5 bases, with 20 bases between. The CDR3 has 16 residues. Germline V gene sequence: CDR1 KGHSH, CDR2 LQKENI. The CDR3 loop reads CASSGTWSGGDNEQFF. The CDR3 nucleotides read TGTGCCAGCTCCGGAACTTGGAGCGGTGGGGACAATGAGCAGTTCTTC.

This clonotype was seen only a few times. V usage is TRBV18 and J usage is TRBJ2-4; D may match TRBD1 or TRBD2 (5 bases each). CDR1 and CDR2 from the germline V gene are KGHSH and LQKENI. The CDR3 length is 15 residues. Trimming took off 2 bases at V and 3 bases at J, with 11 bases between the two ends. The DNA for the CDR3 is TGTGCCAGCTCACCAACAGGAGGATTCAAAAACATTCAGTACTTC. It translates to CASSPTGGFKNIQYF.

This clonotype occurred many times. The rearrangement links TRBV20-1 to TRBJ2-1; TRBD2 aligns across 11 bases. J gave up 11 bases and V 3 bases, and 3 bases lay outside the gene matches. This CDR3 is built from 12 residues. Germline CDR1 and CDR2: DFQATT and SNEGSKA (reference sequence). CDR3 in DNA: TGCAGTGCTAGGACTAGCGGGACGAAGCAGTTCTTC. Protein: CSARTSGTKQFF.

The DNA of the CDR3 is TGCGCCAGCAGCGTGGGACAGGCGAAGCCCTACGAGCAGTACTTC. It codes for CASSVGQAKPYEQYF. This sequence joins TRBV5-1 and TRBJ2-7; 8 bases line up with TRBD1. The CDR3 covers 15 residues. Per germline, CDR1 SGHRS and CDR2 YFSETQ. The V gene end was trimmed by 4 bases and the J gene end by 2 bases; junction bases not matched to a gene: 8.